Following are 23 T cell receptor beta chains from one sample sequenced in a study of radiation and T cells in renal cell carcinoma. TCRdb keeps only in-frame clones here, not all; method: immunoSEQ multiplex PCR. The sample has 150,000 or so clones; about 88% are singletons. The time point denotes: baseline pretreatment blood. Treatment indicated: 15 Gy SBRT to primary tumor, nephrectomy 4 weeks later. This sample comprised blood, obtained from a patient whose treatment included radiotherapy and nephrectomy. The receptors derive from a woman in her seventies with renal cell carcinoma.

The chain couples TRBV21-1 to TRBJ1-5; the table's D gene call, TRBD1, was not cross checked with the DNA. TRBV21-1 corresponds to a pseudogene. The CDR3 has 16 amino acids. This CDR3 is CASSKGPTLPNQPQHF. As DNA, the CDR3 is TGTGCCAGCAGCAAGGGGCCCACGCTTCCCAATCAGCCCCAGCATTTT.

This clone was seen just once. This chain uses TRBV27 with TRBJ1-2; D possibly corresponds to TRBD1 (5 bases). The germline gives CDR1 MNHEY, CDR2 SMNVEV (reference sequence). The CDR3 is 14 residues long. The ends were cut back, 2 bases at V and 4 bases at J, with 11 bases in the middle. CDR3 sequence reads: CASSLRGTLYGYTF. The CDR3, as DNA: TGTGCCAGCAGTTTAAGGGGTACGCTCTATGGCTACACCTTC.

This chain uses TRBV2 with TRBJ2-6, with D possibly matching TRBD1 (6 bases). In germline, CDR1 is SNHLY, CDR2 FYNNEI. The CDR3 spans 17 residues. V was clipped by 3 bases and J by 1 base, with 13 bases between them. The CDR3 DNA follows: TGTGCCAGCAGTGACCCCGGGACACCTTCTGGGGCCAACGTCCTGACTTTC. Translated, it gives CASSDPGTPSGANVLTF.

The chain couples TRBV7-9 to TRBJ2-5; the D gene is possibly TRBD1 (6 bases). The CDR3 has 14 residues. In germline, CDR1 is SEHNR, CDR2 FQNEAQ (reference sequence). V was clipped by 6 bases and J by 2 bases, with 13 bases between them. CDR3 residues: CASRAGQIQETQYF. In DNA, the CDR3 is TGTGCCAGCAGGGCTGGACAGATACAAGAGACCCAGTACTTC.

This sequence joins TRBV12-5 and TRBJ2-1; possible D gene TRBD2, 6 bases. The germline gives CDR1 LGHNT, CDR2 FRNRAP. The CDR3 is 18 residues long. The V end was cut by 2 bases, the J end by 7 bases, with 24 bases between. As DNA, the CDR3 is TGTGCTAGTGGTTTGTTAACTACCTCCTTGCGGGGTATTAATGAGCAGTTCTTC. This translates into CASGLLTTSLRGINEQFF.

The V and J genes are TRBV6-6 and TRBJ1-6; D call uncertain. Germline V gene sequence: CDR1 MNHNY, CDR2 SVGAGI (reference sequence). The CDR3 sequence is 14 residues long. V dropped 7 bases and J dropped 2 bases, with 9 bases sitting between them. This CDR3 reads CASTENAYNSPLHF. The CDR3 DNA reads as TGTGCCAGCACCGAAAACGCCTATAATTCACCCCTCCACTTT.

The rearrangement links TRBV18 to TRBJ2-7; 8 bases agree with TRBD1. V was clipped by 3 bases and J by 2 bases; unmatched bases: 3. Germline assignment: CDR1 KGHSH and CDR2 LQKENI. The CDR3 sequence is 14 residues long. This chain's CDR3 is CASSPGQGTYEQYF. CDR3 bases: TGTGCCAGCTCACCTGGACAGGGAACCTACGAGCAGTACTTC.

This chain joins TRBV9 and TRBJ2-1, with D hard to call. CDR1 is SGDLS and CDR2 is YYNGEE in the germline V gene. The CDR3 consists of 13 residues. The V gene lost 4 bases and the J gene lost 2 bases, with 7 bases spanning the gap. The CDR3 spells CASSPGPYNEQFF. The CDR3 nucleotides are TGTGCCAGCAGCCCTGGTCCCTACAATGAGCAGTTCTTC.

CDR3 in amino acids: CASSLEMTGVAPLHF. In nucleotides, the CDR3 is TGCGCCAGCAGCTTGGAGATGACAGGGGTTGCACCCCTCCACTTT. The chain has TRBV5-1 and TRBJ1-6, with TRBD1 matching over 8 bases. The CDR3 length is 15 residues. Germline V gene lookup returns CDR1 SGHRS and CDR2 YFSETQ. V was clipped by 0 bases and J by 11 bases; unmatched bases: 7.

The chain employs TRBV29-1 and TRBJ2-5; D may match TRBD1 or TRBD2 (5 bases each). Trimming took off 7 bases at V and 5 bases at J, with 8 bases between the two ends. The CDR3 is 10 amino acids. Germline CDR1 and CDR2: SQVTM and ANQGSEA. In nucleotides, the CDR3 is TGCAGCGGGGGGTCGGAGACCCAGTACTTC. This translates into CSGGSETQYF.

This chain links TRBV6-6 with TRBJ2-7; 11 bases fit TRBD2. V was clipped by 2 bases and J by 5 bases; unmatched bases: 8. Germline CDR1 reads MNHNY; CDR2 reads SVGAGI (reference sequence). This CDR3 contains 16 residues. The CDR3 here is CASSYPTSGGLDEQYF. The CDR3 coding sequence is TGTGCCAGCAGTTACCCCACTAGCGGGGGCCTCGACGAGCAGTACTTC.

The V gene is TRBV5-5, the J gene TRBJ1-1, with TRBD1 as a possible D gene (6 bases). Germline V gives CDR1 SGHKS, CDR2 YYEKEE (reference sequence). The V end lost 4 bases, the J end lost 3 bases, and 10 bases lay between the germline ends. This CDR3 is built from 13 residues. CDR3 in DNA: TGTGCCAGCAGCCCTGGACAGCACACTGAAGCTTTCTTT. Translated: CASSPGQHTEAFF. The variable domain in full, completed from reference TRBV5-5 and TRBJ1-1, reads DAGVTQSPTHLIKTRGQQVTLRCSPISGHKSVSWYQQVLGQGPQFIFQYYEKEERGRGNFPDRFSARQFPNYSSELNVNALLLGDSALYLCASSPGQHTEAFFGQGTRLTVV.

V and J are TRBV7-2 and TRBJ1-1; 7 bases are shared with TRBD1. Germline V lookup: CDR1 SGHTA, CDR2 FQGNSA. V was pared by 1 base and J by 7 bases, with 12 bases of the junction left unmatched. The CDR3 runs to 16 residues. Here the CDR3 DNA reads TGTGCCAGCAGCTTAGTACCTGCGACAGGGCCGGGTGAAGCTTTCTTT. Translating gives CASSLVPATGPGEAFF.

The CDR3 protein is CAWARGGTGNTIYF. The CDR3 nucleotides read TGTGCCTGGGCCAGGGGGGGGACTGGAAACACCATATATTTT. The V call is TRBV30, the J call TRBJ1-3; 7 bases align to TRBD1. Germline CDR1 GTSNPN, CDR2 SVGIG (reference sequence). The junction had 6 bases not matched to a gene; V was cut back by 5 bases and J by 2 bases. The CDR3 spans 14 residues.

The gene calls are TRBV4-3 and TRBJ2-7; D not certain. CDR3 length: 16 residues. V shed 0 bases and J shed 0 bases, with 12 bases lying between them. Per the germline V gene, CDR1 is LGHNA and CDR2 is YSLEER. CDR3 sequence: CASSQERRFHSYEQYF. CDR3 nucleotides: TGCGCCAGCAGCCAAGAGAGACGCTTCCACTCCTACGAGCAGTACTTC.

The chain combines TRBV30 with TRBJ2-6; a possible D gene is TRBD2 (5 bases). Germline lookup yields CDR1 GTSNPN and CDR2 SVGIG (reference sequence). The CDR3 has 14 amino acids. With 8 bases removed from V and 2 bases from J, the gap between germline ends came to 13 bases. In DNA form, the CDR3 reads TGTGCCACCCCTTCGCGGGCTGGGGCCAACGTCCTGACTTTC. Protein sequence: CATPSRAGANVLTF.

V gene TRBV5-4 combines with J gene TRBJ2-2; TRBD2 might be the D (5 bases). The germline V gene has CDR1 SGHNT and CDR2 YYREEE (reference sequence). This CDR3 is 15 amino acids long. The germline V and J ends were trimmed by 5 bases and 4 bases, with 15 bases remaining between them. The CDR3 spells CASRTEGWGTGELFF. The CDR3 bases are TGTGCCAGCAGAACTGAGGGTTGGGGCACCGGGGAGCTGTTTTTT.

This clone was counted a single time. This rearrangement joins TRBV19 to TRBJ1-5; weak D call: TRBD1 (6 bases). The germline V and J ends were trimmed by 6 bases and 0 bases, with 12 bases remaining between them. The CDR3 contains 15 residues. Germline V gene sequence: CDR1 LNHDA, CDR2 SQIVND (reference sequence). CDR3 residues: CASRGTYYSNQPQHF. CDR3 sequence (DNA): TGTGCCAGTAGAGGGACATACTATAGCAATCAGCCCCAGCATTTT.

The chain is built from TRBV7-8 and TRBJ2-7; 7 bases align to TRBD1. CDR1 is SGHVS and CDR2 is FQNEAQ in the germline V gene. The V and J ends lost 1 base and 3 bases, in that order; junction bases with no gene match: 12. There are 17 residues in the CDR3. In nucleotides, the CDR3 is TGTGCCAGCAGCTTAGTTACCCTACAGGGGAAAATCTACGAGCAGTACTTC. Translated, it gives CASSLVTLQGKIYEQYF. Complete variable domain (other parts from reference TRBV7-8 and TRBJ2-7): GAGVSQSPRYKVAKRGQDVALRCDPISGHVSLFWYQQALGQGPEFLTYFQNEAQLDKSGLPSDRFFAERPEGSVSTLKIQRTQQEDSAVYLCASSLVTLQGKIYEQYFGPGTRLTVT.

V and J are TRBV5-6 and TRBJ2-3; D unclear. In germline, CDR1 is SGHDT, CDR2 YYEEEE. Trimming stripped 1 base from V and 1 base from J, with 4 bases between. The length of the CDR3 is 13 residues. The CDR3 here is CASSLLGTDTQYF. The CDR3 DNA reads as TGTGCCAGCAGCTTGTTGGGCACAGATACGCAGTATTTT. Variable domain in full (rest from reference TRBV5-6 and TRBJ2-3): DAGVTQSPTHLIKTRGQQVTLRCSPKSGHDTVSWYQQALGQGPQFIFQYYEEEERQRGNFPDRFSGHQFPNYSSELNVNALLLGDSALYLCASSLLGTDTQYFGPGTRLTVL.

This sequence joins TRBV6-1 and TRBJ2-5, with D unresolved. Near its end, the DNA agrees better with TRBJ2-7, so the J call may be wrong. There are 12 residues in the CDR3. Germline CDR1 MNHNS, CDR2 SASEGT. CDR3: CASSEFRREQYF. CDR3 DNA: TGTGCCAGCAGTGAATTCAGACGCGAGCAGTACTTC.

The chain has TRBV19 and TRBJ2-2; D is possibly TRBD2 (7 bases). V lost 10 bases and J lost 0, with 12 bases in between. From germline, CDR1 is LNHDA and CDR2 SQIVND (reference sequence). The CDR3 extends over 14 amino acids. In nucleotides, the CDR3 is TGTGCCACCTCGGGGGGCCCGAACACCGGGGAGCTGTTTTTT. This codes for CATSGGPNTGELFF. Drawing the rest from reference TRBV19 and TRBJ2-2, the complete variable domain is DGGITQSPKYLFRKEGQNVTLSCEQNLNHDAMYWYRQDPGQGLRLIYYSQIVNDFQKGDIAEGYSVSREKKESFPLTVTSAQKNPTAFYLCATSGGPNTGELFFGEGSRLTVL.

V gene TRBV6-6 combines with J gene TRBJ1-4, with 8 bases that match TRBD1. V dropped 0 bases and J dropped 7; count of bases not matched to a gene: 4. Germline V gene sequence: CDR1 MNHNY, CDR2 SVGAGI (reference sequence). This CDR3 has 15 amino acids. The CDR3 reads CASSYSGQGSEKLFF. In DNA, the CDR3 is TGTGCCAGCAGTTACTCAGGACAGGGTAGTGAAAAACTGTTTTTT.